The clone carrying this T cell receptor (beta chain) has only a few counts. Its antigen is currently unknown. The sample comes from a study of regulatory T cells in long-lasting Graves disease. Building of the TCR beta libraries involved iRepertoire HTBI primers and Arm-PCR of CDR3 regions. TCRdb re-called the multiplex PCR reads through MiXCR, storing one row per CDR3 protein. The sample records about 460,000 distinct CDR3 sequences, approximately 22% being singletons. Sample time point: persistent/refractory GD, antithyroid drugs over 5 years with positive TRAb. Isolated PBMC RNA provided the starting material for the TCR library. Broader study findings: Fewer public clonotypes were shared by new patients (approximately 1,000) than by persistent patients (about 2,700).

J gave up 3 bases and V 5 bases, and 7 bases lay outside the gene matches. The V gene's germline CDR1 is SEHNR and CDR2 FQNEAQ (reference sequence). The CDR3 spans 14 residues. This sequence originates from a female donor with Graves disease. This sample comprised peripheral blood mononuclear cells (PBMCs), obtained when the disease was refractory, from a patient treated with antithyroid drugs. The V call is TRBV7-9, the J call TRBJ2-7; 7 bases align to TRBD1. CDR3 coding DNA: TGTGCCAGCAGCCCCCAGGACAGGTACTACGAGCAGTACTTC. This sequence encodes CASSPQDRYYEQYF.